The 12 T cell receptor beta chains below were found in one sample sequenced in a study of blood T cell repertoires in COVID-19. Here immunoSEQ multiplex PCR was the method, and the copy in TCRdb shows in-frame clones only, minus some. The sample holds under 250,000 clones; roughly nine tenths are singletons and the top ten take around 0.7%. Sample: peripheral blood. Every receptor here comes from a man between 40 and 49 years old with acute or convalescent COVID-19.

The CDR3 DNA follows: TGTGCCAGCAGCCATGGGGGGAAGAACACTGAAGCTTTCTTT. Its translation: CASSHGGKNTEAFF. The V and J genes are TRBV4-2 and TRBJ1-1; the D gene is possibly TRBD1 (5 bases). Germline V lookup: CDR1 LGHNA, CDR2 YNFKEQ. The CDR3 consists of 14 residues. The ends were cut back, 3 bases at V and 1 base at J, with 9 bases in the middle.

This clone was counted a few times. The chain links TRBV14 to TRBJ1-1, with a weak D call TRBD1 (5 bases). V was cut by 4 bases and J by 0 bases, with 9 bases left in between. The CDR3 extends over 14 amino acids. The germline CDR1 and CDR2 sequences are SGHDN and FVKESK. The CDR3, as DNA: TGTGCCAGCAGCCCCTTAGGGGTGAACACTGAAGCTTTCTTT. This codes for CASSPLGVNTEAFF.

The chain uses TRBV19 and TRBJ2-3; TRBD2 matches at 10 bases. Germline V gene data show CDR1 as LNHDA and CDR2 as SQIVND (reference sequence). CDR3 length: 18 amino acids. V was clipped by 3 bases and J by 2 bases; unmatched bases: 11. The CDR3 DNA reads as TGTGCCAGTAGTATGCTAGGGGCTAGCGGGGGAAACACAGATACGCAGTATTTT. Protein sequence: CASSMLGASGGNTDTQYF.

The chain carries TRBV2 and TRBJ2-2, with D perhaps TRBD2 (5 bases). Germline V CDR1 and CDR2: SNHLY, FYNNEI. The germline V and J ends were trimmed by 4 bases and 7 bases, with 22 bases remaining between them. The CDR3 consists of 17 residues. This chain's CDR3 is CASSAPNAGFGGGELFF. The CDR3 DNA reads TGTGCCAGCAGTGCTCCGAATGCGGGTTTCGGAGGCGGGGAGCTGTTTTTT.

J is TRBJ2-1 and V is TRBV24-1; D is perhaps TRBD2 (5 bases). Germline loops: CDR1 KGHDR, CDR2 SFDVKD. The CDR3 sequence is 14 residues long. The V gene lost 5 bases and the J gene lost 7 bases, with 14 bases spanning the gap. The CDR3 bases are TGTGCCACCAGTGGGGCCTCTACGGGAAATGAGCAGTTCTTC. The encoded protein is CATSGASTGNEQFF.

The chain combines TRBV5-1 with TRBJ2-1; 9 bases map to TRBD1. Germline-derived CDR1 and CDR2 are SGHRS and YFSETQ. V shed 2 bases, J shed 4 bases, and the junction held 7 bases outside the gene matches. The length of the CDR3 is 16 residues. In nucleotides, the CDR3 is TGCGCCAGCAGCTTCCGTACAGGGGGCGGGTACAATGAGCAGTTCTTC. It specifies CASSFRTGGGYNEQFF.

The CDR3 here is CASRTPGTGASEAFF. The CDR3 nucleotides read TGTGCCAGCAGGACCCCCGGGACAGGGGCTTCTGAAGCTTTCTTT. V and J are TRBV6-5 and TRBJ1-1; 10 nucleotides match TRBD1. The CDR3 has 15 residues. Germline V CDR1 and CDR2: MNHEY, SVGAGI. V gave up 6 bases and J gave up 6 bases; unmatched junction bases: 10.

The rearrangement links TRBV7-9 to TRBJ1-5, with 9 bases identical to TRBD1. The length of the CDR3 is 16 residues. The J segment lost 3 bases and the V segment lost 5 bases, leaving 8 bases of the junction unmatched. Germline V CDR1 and CDR2: SEHNR, FQNEAQ (reference sequence). The DNA of the CDR3 is TGTGCCAGCAGCGCCCGGACAGGGGAACCCAATCAGCCCCAGCATTTT. It encodes CASSARTGEPNQPQHF.

The V and J genes are TRBV11-2 and TRBJ2-1; the match to TRBD2 covers 7 bases. The V gene end was trimmed by 3 bases and the J gene end by 2 bases; junction bases not matched to a gene: 7. Per the germline V gene, CDR1 is SGHAT and CDR2 is FQNNGV. The CDR3 contains 16 residues. DNA for the CDR3: TGTGCCAGCAGCTTCTACTCTAGCGGAACCTACAATGAGCAGTTCTTC. It yields the protein CASSFYSSGTYNEQFF.

CDR3 DNA sequence: TGTGCCAGCAGCAGGCCACAGGGTCCCACTGAAGCTTTCTTT. Translating gives CASSRPQGPTEAFF. The J gene is TRBJ1-1, the V gene TRBV5-4; D may be TRBD1 (6 bases). CDR1 SGHNT and CDR2 YYREEE come from the germline V gene (reference sequence). This CDR3 is built from 14 residues. The germline V and J ends were trimmed by 4 bases and 4 bases, with 14 bases remaining between them.

V gene TRBV6-5 combines with J gene TRBJ2-7; D may be TRBD1 (6 bases). V was clipped by 3 bases and J by 7 bases, with 16 bases between them. Germline assignment: CDR1 MNHEY and CDR2 SVGAGI. This CDR3 has 14 amino acids. CDR3 bases: TGTGCCAGCAGTTATGATCCACAGGGATTAGAGCAGTACTTC. Translation: CASSYDPQGLEQYF.

This chain connects TRBV5-1 to TRBJ2-3; 9 bases agree with TRBD2. With V trimmed by 4 bases and J by 0 bases, 15 bases remained unmatched. Germline values: CDR1 SGHRS, CDR2 YFSETQ. CDR3 size: 19 residues. CDR3 in amino acids: CASSSSNQRGASSTDTQYF. CDR3 in DNA: TGCGCCAGCAGCAGCTCTAACCAGCGGGGGGCTTCTAGCACAGATACGCAGTATTTT.